The present T cell receptor beta chain was sequenced within a study of T cells after yellow fever vaccination. A single record per CDR3 protein comes from TCRdb applying MiXCR to the 5' RACE reads. The sample comprises 40,000 to 55,000 distinct CDR3 sequences, about 6.6% of which are singletons, and roughly a quarter rests with the top ten. Trimming removed 6 bases from V and 5 bases from J, with 11 bases in between. The CDR3 runs to 12 residues. Looked up from germline, CDR1 is SEHNR and CDR2 is FQNEAQ (reference sequence). This clonotype was recorded a few times. The receptor was derived from a man between 18 and 35 years old who received the YFV17D yellow fever vaccine. The chain is built from TRBV7-9 and TRBJ2-7, with D unclear. Sequencing was performed on CD8+ T cells not binding an NS4B(214-222) dextramer, sorted from PBMCs, taken more than 35 days after the first yellow fever vaccination. The CDR3 here is CASSSYQDEQYF. CDR3 in DNA: TGTGCCAGCAGTAGTTATCAAGACGAGCAGTACTTC.